Included here is one TCR beta chain sequence, with context. These data are taken from a study of cytomegalovirus exposure and HLA in healthy donors. There are 17 residues in the CDR3. Germline V gives CDR1 SGHVS, CDR2 FQNEAQ. V dropped 1 base and J dropped 3 bases, with 19 bases sitting between them. The method was immunoSEQ multiplex PCR; TCRdb's version includes in-frame clones alone and lacks a portion of them. The sample records under 300,000 clones, nearly 90% being singletons. Sequencing used PBMCs. The sequence came from a woman between 18 and 30 years old in good health and CMV-seronegative. V gene TRBV7-8 combines with J gene TRBJ2-7; D is possibly TRBD2 (7 bases). The CDR3: CASSLEFGGASHYEQYF. Written as DNA, the CDR3 is TGTGCCAGCAGCTTAGAATTTGGGGGGGCTTCGCACTACGAGCAGTACTTC.